Detailed here is one T cell receptor beta chain. The target antigen is unknown. Peripheral blood samples of 9 to 10 milliliters were drawn from each donor. Through a sample-barcoded 5' primer and a J-beta primer mix, a second PCR was run for about 6 to 12 cycles. TCRdb recomputed calls from the 5' RACE reads with MiXCR, one row per CDR3 protein. Among approximately 1.5 million distinct CDR3 sequences listed, roughly 32% were seen once. The CDR3 is made up of 15 amino acids. The V segment lost 6 bases and the J segment 2 bases; nucleotides outside the gene matches: 9. Germline V gene lookup returns CDR1 MDHEN and CDR2 SYDVKM. The data are from a study of blood T cells in healthy people across ages. At the level of the study: The template switching approach captured approximately one barcoded beta molecule for every two T cells. Overall study results and limits: As age increased, TCR beta diversity per million T cells fell in a roughly linear fashion.

V usage is TRBV28 and J usage is TRBJ1-2; 7 bases map to TRBD1. Sequencing used blood. This receptor was identified in a young woman in good health. The CDR3 spells CASRSGTALNYGYTF. In DNA form, the CDR3 reads TGTGCCAGCAGATCCGGGACAGCTCTAAACTATGGCTACACCTTC.